The rows below give T cell receptor beta chains drawn from one sample of a study of blood T cell repertoires in COVID-19. Repertoires were generated with immunoSEQ multiplex PCR, while TCRdb's copy carries only in-frame clones and drops some. The table lists roughly 180,000 clones, over 80% of them singletons. The sample was peripheral blood. The receptors come from a woman aged 40 to 49 with COVID-19, enrolled during active disease. Both conserved end residues are part of each CDR3. The D gene is left open where the match is weak. Clone size is given for some rows only: seen once, a few or many times, or a class if the clone is expanded.

size	V	D	J	DNA	CDR3
.	TRBV9	.	TRBJ1-2	TGTGCCAGCAGCGTAGCTCAGGGGTCGAGTGGCTACACCTTC	CASSVAQGSSGYTF
once	TRBV10-3	.	TRBJ1-1	TGTGCCACAGGAGGGCTGTCGGGCACTGAAGCTTTCTTT	CATGGLSGTEAFF
.	TRBV11-2	TRBD2	TRBJ2-1	TGTGCCAGCAGCTTAGAGCCGAGCGGGGATTCGCTCTTC	CASSLEPSGDSLF
once	TRBV5-1	.	TRBJ2-5	TGCGCCAGCAAAGTTGCGGGGAACCCTCAAGAGACCCAGTACTTC	CASKVAGNPQETQYF
.	TRBV5-1	.	TRBJ1-1	TGCGCCAGCAGCCCATTCAGAGGGTCGAACACTGAAGCTTTCTTT	CASSPFRGSNTEAFF
few	TRBV28	.	TRBJ1-2	TGTGCCAGCGGTTACACCGTCTTC	CASGYTVF
once	TRBV28	TRBD2	TRBJ2-1	TGTGCCAGCAGTTCTCTAGCGGCTACCTACAATGAGCAGTTCTTC	CASSSLAATYNEQFF
.	TRBV15	.	TRBJ1-1	TGTGCCACCAGCAGAGATCGCGGCAGGAACACTGAAGCTTTCTTT	CATSRDRGRNTEAFF
once	TRBV14	.	TRBJ2-3	TGTGCCAGCAGCCAAGAGCCGCGGCTATTCGCAGATACGCAGTATTTT	CASSQEPRLFADTQYF
.	TRBV11-2	.	TRBJ2-7	TGTGCCAGCTACGGGGTATCAGACCACGAGCAGTACTTC	CASYGVSDHEQYF
.	TRBV11-2	.	TRBJ2-7	TGTGCCAGCAGCTTAGACCGGACAAGAAAAGGGTTCTTC	CASSLDRTRKGFF
once	TRBV18	TRBD1	TRBJ2-5	TGTGCCAGCTCACCGAGACAGGGGGATAGGGAGACCCAGTACTTC	CASSPRQGDRETQYF
once	TRBV7-8	TRBD2	TRBJ2-2	TGTGCCAGCAGCCTCGTAGCGGGGAACACCGGGGAGCTGTTTTTT	CASSLVAGNTGELFF
.	TRBV10-3	.	TRBJ1-1	TGTGCCATAATGGCGGCGGGTCCCAACACTGAAGCTTTCTTT	CAIMAAGPNTEAFF
.	TRBV19	.	TRBJ2-7	TGTGCCAGTAGTTCACCGGGAGATTCCTACGAGCAGTACTTC	CASSSPGDSYEQYF
once	TRBV5-4	.	TRBJ1-2	TGTGCCAGCAGCTTGGTAGCGAGCGGCTACACCTTC	CASSLVASGYTF
.	TRBV20-1	.	TRBJ1-3	TGCAGTGCTAGTCCCGGACAAGAAAACACCATATATTTT	CSASPGQENTIYF
few	TRBV5-4	TRBD1	TRBJ1-2	TGTGCCAGCAGCTCCCCGACAGGGGAAGGCTACACCTTC	CASSSPTGEGYTF
.	TRBV5-1	TRBD1	TRBJ2-3	TGCGCCAGCAGGCGCACACAGGGGATCACAGATACGCAGTATTTT	CASRRTQGITDTQYF
.	TRBV5-1	TRBD2	TRBJ2-1	TGCGCCAGCAGCTTGGAGATTGGTAGCGGGGGGGCGAATGAGCAGTTCTTC	CASSLEIGSGGANEQFF
once	TRBV9	TRBD1	TRBJ1-1	TGTGCCAGCAGCGCTCACCAACAGGGGTACACTGAAGCTTTCTTT	CASSAHQQGYTEAFF
.	TRBV6-1	TRBD1	TRBJ2-7	TGTGCCAGCAGTGCGATACCGGGACAGGGGACATACTACGAGCAGTACTTC	CASSAIPGQGTYYEQYF
once	TRBV9	.	TRBJ1-2	TGTGCCAGCAGCCCGAGGGACACGGGTTGGAAAGGCTACACCTTC	CASSPRDTGWKGYTF